This entry concerns a single T cell receptor (beta chain). No antigen is known for it. This sample was taken from a study of cytomegalovirus exposure and HLA in healthy donors. Overall study findings and caveats: Most subjects' HLA-A and HLA-B alleles were reportedly predicted from TCR beta sequences. CMV serostatus was the sole immune exposure information available. Later analysis associated a missense DCLRE1C variant with TCR beta V- and J-gene trimming. The likely origin of a cluster of highly shared sequence variants was a sequencing artifact.

Primers for the PCR totalled 60 Vbeta and 13 Jbeta. Data came from immunoSEQ multiplex PCR; TCRdb stores just in-frame clones and leaves some out. Of 150,000 or so clones in the sample, roughly 70% are singletons; the top ten hold roughly 4.5%. The origin of this receptor is a man aged 18-30 years in good health and CMV-seropositive. The specimen was PBMCs.

This CDR3 reads CASSTGANQPQHF. For the CDR3, the DNA is TGTGCCAGTAGTACAGGGGCAAATCAGCCCCAGCATTTT. The chain joins TRBV19 to TRBJ1-5; D might be TRBD1 (6 bases). From germline, CDR1 is LNHDA and CDR2 SQIVND (reference sequence). This CDR3 has 13 residues. V was clipped by 4 bases and J by 4 bases, with 8 bases between them.